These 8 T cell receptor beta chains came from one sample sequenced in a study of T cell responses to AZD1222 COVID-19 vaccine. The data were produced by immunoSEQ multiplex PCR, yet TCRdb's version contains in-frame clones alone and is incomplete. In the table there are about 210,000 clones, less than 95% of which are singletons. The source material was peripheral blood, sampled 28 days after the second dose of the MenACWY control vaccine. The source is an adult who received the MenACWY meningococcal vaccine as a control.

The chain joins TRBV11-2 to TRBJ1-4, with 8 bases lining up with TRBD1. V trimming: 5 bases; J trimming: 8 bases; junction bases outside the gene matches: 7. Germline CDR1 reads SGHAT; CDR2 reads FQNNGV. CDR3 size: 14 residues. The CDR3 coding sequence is TGTGCCAGCAGCAGTACCAACAGGGGGGAAAAACTGTTTTTT. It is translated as CASSSTNRGEKLFF. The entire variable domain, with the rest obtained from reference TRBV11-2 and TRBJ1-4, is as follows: EAGVAQSPRYKIIEKRQSVAFWCNPISGHATLYWYQQILGQGPKLLIQFQNNGVVDDSQLPKDRFSAERLKGVDSTLKIQPAKLEDSAVYLCASSSTNRGEKLFFGSGTQLSVL.

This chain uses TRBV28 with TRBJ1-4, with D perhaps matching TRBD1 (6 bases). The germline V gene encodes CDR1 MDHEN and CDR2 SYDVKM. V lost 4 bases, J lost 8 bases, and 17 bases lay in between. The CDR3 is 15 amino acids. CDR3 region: CASSSSMGALEKLFF. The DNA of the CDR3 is TGTGCCAGCAGTTCCTCTATGGGGGCGTTGGAAAAACTGTTTTTT.

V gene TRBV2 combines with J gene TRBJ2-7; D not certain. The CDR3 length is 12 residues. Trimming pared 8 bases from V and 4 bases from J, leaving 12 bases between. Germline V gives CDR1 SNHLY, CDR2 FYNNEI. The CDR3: CASGSPTYEQYF. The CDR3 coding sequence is TGTGCCAGCGGATCCCCCACATACGAGCAGTACTTC. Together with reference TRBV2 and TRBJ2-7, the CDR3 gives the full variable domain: EPEVTQTPSHQVTQMGQEVILRCVPISNHLYFYWYRQILGQKVEFLVSFYNNEISEKSEIFDDQFSVERPDGSNFTLKIRSTKLEDSAMYFCASGSPTYEQYFGPGTRLTVT.

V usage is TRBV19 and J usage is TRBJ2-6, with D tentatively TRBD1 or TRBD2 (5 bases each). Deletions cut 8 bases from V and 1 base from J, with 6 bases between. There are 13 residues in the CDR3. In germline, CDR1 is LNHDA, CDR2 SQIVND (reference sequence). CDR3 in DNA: TGTGCCAGTGGGGGATCTGGGGCCAACGTCCTGACTTTC. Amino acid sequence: CASGGSGANVLTF.

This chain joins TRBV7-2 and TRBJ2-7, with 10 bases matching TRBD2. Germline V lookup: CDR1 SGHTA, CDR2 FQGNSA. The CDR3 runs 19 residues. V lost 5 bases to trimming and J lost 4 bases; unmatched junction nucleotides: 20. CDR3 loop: CASSAARRASGGRGYEQYF. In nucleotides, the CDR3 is TGTGCCAGCAGCGCCGCCCGGCGGGCTAGCGGGGGCCGGGGGTACGAGCAGTACTTC.

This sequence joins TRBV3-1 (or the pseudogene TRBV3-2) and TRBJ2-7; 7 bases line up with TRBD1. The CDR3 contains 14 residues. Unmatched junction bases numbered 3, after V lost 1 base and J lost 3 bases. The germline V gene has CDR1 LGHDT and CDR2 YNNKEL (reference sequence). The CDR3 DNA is TGTGCCAGCAGCCAAGGACAGGGAGACTACGAGCAGTACTTC. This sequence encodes CASSQGQGDYEQYF.

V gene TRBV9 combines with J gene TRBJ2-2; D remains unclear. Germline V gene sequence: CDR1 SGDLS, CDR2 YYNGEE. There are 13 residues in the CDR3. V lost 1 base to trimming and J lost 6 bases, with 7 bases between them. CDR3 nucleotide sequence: TGTGCCAGCAGCGTAACAGAGGCCGGGGAGCTGTTTTTT. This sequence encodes CASSVTEAGELFF.

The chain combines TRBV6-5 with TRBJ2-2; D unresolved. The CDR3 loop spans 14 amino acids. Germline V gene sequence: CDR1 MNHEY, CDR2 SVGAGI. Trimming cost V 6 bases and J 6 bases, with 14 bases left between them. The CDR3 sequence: CASSALPNAGELFF. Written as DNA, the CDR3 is TGTGCCAGCAGCGCCCTTCCCAATGCCGGGGAGCTGTTTTTT.